This TCR beta chain appears in the sequencing data of a study of T cell changes during pregnancy in multiple sclerosis (dated by TCRdb to the late 2010s). Context from the whole study: In women with multiple sclerosis, the researchers looked at how the T cell repertoire shifted as pregnancy progressed.

Concerning this clone itself: Its antigen remains unidentified. Base qualities are not provided; no much larger clone lies one nucleotide away.

The library came from the immunoSEQ multiplex PCR assay. This immuneACCESS table, as held by TCRdb, lists in-frame sequences with V and J called but not all clones. Of the missing ones, under half trace to an unresolved V gene in checked studies; the others have no known cause. The sample table records around 60,000 clones; around 90% of these occur just once. Roughly 1.7% of the sample rests with the top ten. Reading from cysteine to phenylalanine, the CDR3 counts 15 amino acids. Only CDR3 DNA is held: 45 bases, read in frame from base 1. Clipping removes 0 bases from V and 5 bases from J, with 6 as the unmatched junction base count. For CDR1 and CDR2, the germline V gene lists SGHRS and YFSETQ.

The sequence derives from a female donor with multiple sclerosis, enrolled in a pregnancy study. This specimen consisted of peripheral blood, obtained in the first trimester of pregnancy. The receptor chain draws on TRBV5-1 and TRBJ2-3, with 7 central nucleotides matching TRBD2. The encoded CDR3 is CASSLASPSGDTQYF. DNA sequence: TGCGCCAGCAGCTTGGCTAGTCCTAGCGGAGATACGCAGTATTTT.